This T cell receptor (beta chain) was sequenced in a study of human T cells and chemical hapten exposure (dated by TCRdb to 2020 to 2023). A note on the overall study: For sensitization, 2% DPC in acetone was applied to an approximately 2 cm by approximately 2 cm area of upper inner arm skin. Libraries were pooled for sequencing, and per-sample TCR yields varied mainly because of small differences in library volumes within the pool. Patch testing was performed on the upper back with Finn chambers containing 0.01% DPC, and the patch tests were scored after 6 days according to International Contact Dermatitis Research Group standards. Most of the patients in the cohort were female, and the cohort covered alopecia areata with under or over 50% scalp involvement, alopecia totalis and alopecia universalis. Patient blood was sampled pre-sensitization (week 0) and at 2, 6 and about 24 weeks after DPC sensitization. In alopecia patients, the study followed how the peripheral blood TCR repertoire changed in vivo over primary and secondary sensitization to diphenylcyclopropenone (DPC), a hapten. Throughout the approximately 23-week study period, patients were also given weekly therapeutic DPC doses on the scalp. Around 29 alopecia patients provided blood for TCR sequencing at one to four time points (pre-sensitization, 2, 6 and 24 weeks).

Here is what the overall study found, with its caveats: Expanded TCRs formed significantly more large CDR3 similarity clusters than pre-sensitization or healthy control sets, consistent with antigen-driven responses. Repeated subsampling changed both the strength of the expansion versus patch-test correlation and the threshold at which that correlation became significant. A positive correlation was found between the number of PT1 expanded TCRs and patch test score, with significance reached at thresholds 8, 16 and 32 but not 4. No change with DPC sensitization was found in the number of TCRs above 1 in 1000 frequency, and no evidence of global repertoire structure alterations was found. All patients had alopecia, a presumed autoimmune disease, so their immune response might differ from that of healthy individuals.

The time point label for this specimen denotes: patch test 2, 6 weeks after DPC sensitization. The treatment or condition label, read with the paper, signifies: therapeutic diphenylcyclopropenone sensitization with weekly scalp DPC. At every patch-test visit, the blood draw took place before the patch test was put on. Patients were considered eligible if aged 18 to 70, diagnosed with alopecia and deemed suitable for DPC therapy, and patients were excluded if pregnant. Total RNA was extracted from unfractionated whole blood collected in Tempus Blood RNA tubes. Looking up the germline V gene yields CDR1 MNHEY and CDR2 SVGAGI. V loses 0 bases, J loses 4 bases, and the germline ends lie 8 bases apart. There are 14 amino acids in the CDR3, from cysteine to phenylalanine inclusive. The kept DNA is CDR3 alone, 42 bases in frame from the first base. This clonotype showed up many times. Its antigen remains undetermined. Base qualities are not recorded, but no much larger clone differs from it by a single base.

Library method: RACE. The listed sequencing device is NextSeq 500. During library preparation, unique molecular identifiers were attached to individual cDNA molecules so that TCRs could be counted in a quantitative, reproducible way. Each blood RNA sample was used to sequence both TCR alpha and TCR beta chains. Regarding the original processing steps: The median number of TCRs per sample was approximately 98,000, ranging from about 20,000 to 750,000. V, J and CDR3 annotation of the TCR reads was carried out using the Decombinator software suite. To make PS versus PT1 abundance plots, every sample was subsampled to the same number of TCRs (28,000). TCRs were defined as expanded if absent before sensitization and observed at least eight times at the 2-week time point. Using fastp trimming at Q25 and MiXCR clonotype assembly, TCRdb reanalyzed the public sequencing data and kept in-frame beta chains. Records with the same CDR3 protein are collapsed into one entry carrying the most frequent genes and DNA. TCRdb, rather than the study authors, made the V and J calls. The sample table holds fewer than 95,000 distinct CDR3 sequences, of which approximately 10% were seen once. In total, the top ten clones hold around 2.1% of the sample.

The TCR was taken from a man aged 35 to 55 with alopecia areata. Some clones in this sample may be carry-over from other donors' samples. This material consisted of whole blood, taken in connection with sensitization to the hapten diphenylcyclopropenone (DPC). Rearrangement joined TRBV6-5 to TRBJ2-3; the D gene is not confidently resolved. At the DNA level, the sequence is TGTGCCAGCAGTTACTCGCTGCGGTCAGATACGCAGTATTTT. This translates into CASSYSLRSDTQYF.